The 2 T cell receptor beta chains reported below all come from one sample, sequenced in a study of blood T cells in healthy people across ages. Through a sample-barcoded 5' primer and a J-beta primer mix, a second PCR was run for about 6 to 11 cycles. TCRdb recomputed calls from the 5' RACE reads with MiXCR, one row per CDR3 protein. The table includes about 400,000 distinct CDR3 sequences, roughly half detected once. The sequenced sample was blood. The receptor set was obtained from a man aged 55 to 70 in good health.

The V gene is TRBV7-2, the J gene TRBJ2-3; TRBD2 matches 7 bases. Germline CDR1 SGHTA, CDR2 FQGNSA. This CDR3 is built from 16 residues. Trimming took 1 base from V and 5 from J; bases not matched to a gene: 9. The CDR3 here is CASSLGALAARDTQYF. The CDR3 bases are TGTGCCAGCAGCTTAGGGGCCCTAGCGGCTCGAGATACGCAGTATTTT.

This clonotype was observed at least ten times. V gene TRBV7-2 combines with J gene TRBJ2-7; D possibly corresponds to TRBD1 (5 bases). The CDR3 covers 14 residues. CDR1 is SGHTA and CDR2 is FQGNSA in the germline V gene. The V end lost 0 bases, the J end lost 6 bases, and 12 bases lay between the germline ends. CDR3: CASSLAQGVREQYF. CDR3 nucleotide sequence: TGTGCCAGCAGCTTAGCCCAGGGTGTTCGCGAGCAGTACTTC. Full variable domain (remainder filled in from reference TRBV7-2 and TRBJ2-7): GAGVSQSPSNKVTEKGKDVELRCDPISGHTALYWYRQSLGQGLEFLIYFQGNSAPDKSGLPSDRFSAERTGGSVSTLTIQRTQQEDSAVYLCASSLAQGVREQYFGPGTRLTVT.